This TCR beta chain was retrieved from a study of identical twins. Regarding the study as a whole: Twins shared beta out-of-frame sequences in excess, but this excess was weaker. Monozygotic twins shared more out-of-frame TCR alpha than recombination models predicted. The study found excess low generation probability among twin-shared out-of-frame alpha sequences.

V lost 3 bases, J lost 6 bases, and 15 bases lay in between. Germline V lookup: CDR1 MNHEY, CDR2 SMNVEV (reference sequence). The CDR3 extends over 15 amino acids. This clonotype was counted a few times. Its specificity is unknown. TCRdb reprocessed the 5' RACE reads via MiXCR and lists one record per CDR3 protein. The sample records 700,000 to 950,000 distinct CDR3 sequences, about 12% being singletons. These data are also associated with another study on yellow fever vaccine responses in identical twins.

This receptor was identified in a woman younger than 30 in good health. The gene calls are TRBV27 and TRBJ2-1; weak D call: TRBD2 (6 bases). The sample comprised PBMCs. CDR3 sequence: CASSFNSGTTNEQFF. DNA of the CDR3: TGTGCCAGCAGTTTTAATAGCGGAACTACCAATGAGCAGTTCTTC.